A single sample is the source of the 31 T cell receptor beta chains below, sequenced in a study of shared clonotypes between healthy human individuals. Using immunoSEQ multiplex PCR, the repertoire was profiled, and TCRdb retains in-frame clones only, with some absent. The table records roughly 300,000 clones, 70% to 75% of them present only once. Sequencing was performed on memory CD4+ T cells sorted from blood. Subset noted: CD45RA-negative fraction. These receptors came from a man aged 25 to 40 in good health.

The chain recombines TRBV6-5 with TRBJ2-3, with D perhaps matching TRBD2 (6 bases). Per germline, CDR1 MNHEY and CDR2 SVGAGI. The length of the CDR3 is 13 residues. Between the trimmed V and J ends, which lost 6 bases and 6 bases, there was a span of 13 bases. The CDR3 DNA sequence: TGTGCCAGCAGGAGAGACGGAGGGGATACGCAGTATTTT. Protein sequence: CASRRDGGDTQYF.

The chain has TRBV7-7 and TRBJ2-5; 7 bases line up with TRBD1. The trim removed 6 bases at V and 2 bases at J, leaving 9 bases unmatched. The CDR3 loop spans 15 amino acids. Germline values: CDR1 SSHAT, CDR2 FNYEAQ (reference sequence). The CDR3 protein is CASSTTGVGQETQYF. The DNA for the CDR3 is TGTGCCAGCAGTACAACAGGGGTAGGACAAGAGACCCAGTACTTC.

The chain combines TRBV5-1 with TRBJ1-2; 8 bases agree with TRBD1. The V and J ends lost 0 bases and 7 bases, in that order; junction bases with no gene match: 8. The CDR3 has 15 amino acids. CDR1 is SGHRS, CDR2 YFSETQ, per germline. The CDR3 loop is CASSLAVTDRGGYTF. The CDR3, as DNA: TGCGCCAGCAGCTTGGCCGTTACTGACAGGGGTGGCTACACCTTC.

This clone was counted only a few times. The J gene is TRBJ2-2, the V gene TRBV13; D gene uncertain. Germline V gene lookup returns CDR1 PRHDT and CDR2 FYEKMQ (reference sequence). V gave up 5 bases and J gave up 2 bases, with 9 bases separating them. The CDR3 runs 14 residues. The CDR3 region has the DNA TGTGCCAGCAGCCAGAGATTCAACACCGGGGAGCTGTTTTTT. The encoded protein is CASSQRFNTGELFF. The full variable domain, rest sourced from reference TRBV13 and TRBJ2-2, is AAGVIQSPRHLIKEKRETATLKCYPIPRHDTVYWYQQGPGQDPQFLISFYEKMQSDKGSIPDRFSAQQFSDYHSELNMSSLELGDSALYFCASSQRFNTGELFFGEGSRLTVL.

This clone was counted once. The rearrangement uses TRBV28 and TRBJ2-1, with D perhaps TRBD1 or TRBD2 (5 bases each). This CDR3 region has 14 residues. The germline CDR1 and CDR2 sequences are MDHEN and SYDVKM. Trimming shortened V by 6 bases and J by 6 bases, and 15 bases separated the two germline ends. The CDR3 bases are TGTGCCAGCAGCTATGTTGGTGGGGGCAATGAGCAGTTCTTC. It translates to CASSYVGGGNEQFF.

V usage is TRBV7-9 and J usage is TRBJ2-7, with 7 bases matching TRBD1. This CDR3 has 15 residues. Germline assignment: CDR1 SEHNR and CDR2 FQNEAQ (reference sequence). After removal of 5 bases from V and 2 bases from J, the junction contained 9 bases not matched to a gene. In nucleotides, the CDR3 is TGTGCCAGCAGCGTCAAACCGGGACAGACCTACGAGCAGTACTTC. Translating it yields CASSVKPGQTYEQYF.

The V and J genes are TRBV7-9 and TRBJ2-1; 13 nucleotides agree with TRBD2. CDR1 and CDR2 from the germline V gene are SEHNR and FQNEAQ (reference sequence). Unmatched junction bases numbered 2, after V lost 1 base and J lost 5 bases. The CDR3 length is 16 residues. CDR3 loop: CASSLEGTSGNNEQFF. DNA for the CDR3: TGTGCCAGCAGCTTAGAAGGGACTAGCGGGAACAATGAGCAGTTCTTC.

V is TRBV19 and J is TRBJ1-5; a weak D match, TRBD1 (5 bases). V was cut by 3 bases and J by 3 bases, with 18 bases left in between. CDR1 LNHDA and CDR2 SQIVND come from the germline V gene (reference sequence). This CDR3 spans 17 amino acids. This chain's CDR3 is CASSIKSWGDNNQPQHF. In DNA form, the CDR3 reads TGTGCCAGTAGTATCAAAAGTTGGGGGGATAACAATCAGCCCCAGCATTTT.

The chain has TRBV7-2 and TRBJ1-1, with 7 bases lining up with TRBD1. V was pared by 5 bases and J by 6 bases, with 9 bases of the junction left unmatched. This CDR3 is built from 14 residues. Germline values: CDR1 SGHTA, CDR2 FQGNSA. Written as DNA, the CDR3 is TGTGCCAGCAGCCCCGGACAGGCCCGCCCTGAAGCTTTCTTT. Protein product: CASSPGQARPEAFF. The variable domain in full, completed from reference TRBV7-2 and TRBJ1-1, reads GAGVSQSPSNKVTEKGKDVELRCDPISGHTALYWYRQSLGQGLEFLIYFQGNSAPDKSGLPSDRFSAERTGGSVSTLTIQRTQQEDSAVYLCASSPGQARPEAFFGQGTRLTVV.

V and J are TRBV5-4 and TRBJ2-3, with 9 bases fitting TRBD1. CDR3 size: 14 residues. J gave up 6 bases and V 5 bases, and 7 bases lay outside the gene matches. Germline CDR1 and CDR2: SGHNT and YYREEE (reference sequence). CDR3 protein: CASREGQGSDTQYF. The CDR3 nucleotides are TGTGCCAGCAGGGAGGGACAGGGAAGCGATACGCAGTATTTT.

The V and J genes are TRBV2 and TRBJ2-7, with D possibly being TRBD1 (5 bases). The CDR3 covers 16 residues. From germline, CDR1 is SNHLY and CDR2 FYNNEI. V dropped 8 bases and J dropped 4 bases, with 24 bases sitting between them. The CDR3: CASGKGRYKIQYEQYF. The DNA of the CDR3 is TGTGCCAGCGGGAAGGGGCGTTATAAAATCCAGTACGAGCAGTACTTC.

This clone was found a few times. The chain couples TRBV19 to TRBJ1-5; 7 nucleotides match TRBD1. Germline CDR1 reads LNHDA; CDR2 reads SQIVND (reference sequence). Trimming took 3 bases from V and 3 from J; bases not matched to a gene: 5. The CDR3 is 15 residues long. Written as DNA, the CDR3 is TGTGCCAGTAGTATCCGCCAGGGGGTCAATCAGCCCCAGCATTTT. The encoded protein is CASSIRQGVNQPQHF.

This chain connects TRBV2 to TRBJ1-4; D remains ambiguous. Germline V gene sequence: CDR1 SNHLY, CDR2 FYNNEI. V was trimmed by 4 bases and J by 10 bases, leaving 19 bases between them. CDR3 length: 15 residues. The CDR3 is CASSVRWESLGKLFF. CDR3 DNA sequence: TGTGCCAGCAGTGTACGATGGGAAAGCCTGGGAAAACTGTTTTTT.

V gene TRBV7-9 combines with J gene TRBJ2-7, with 8 bases that match TRBD2. V gave up 4 bases and J gave up 6 bases; unmatched junction bases: 11. This CDR3 is built from 15 residues. Germline loops: CDR1 SEHNR, CDR2 FQNEAQ (reference sequence). CDR3 amino acids: CASSSGGGISFEQYF. CDR3 DNA: TGTGCCAGCAGCTCCGGCGGGGGGATTTCTTTCGAGCAGTACTTC. Full variable domain (outside the CDR3, taken from reference TRBV7-9 and TRBJ2-7): DTGVSQNPRHKITKRGQNVTFRCDPISEHNRLYWYRQTLGQGPEFLTYFQNEAQLEKSRLLSDRFSAERPKGSFSTLEIQRTEQGDSAMYLCASSSGGGISFEQYFGPGTRLTVT.

Ten or more counts support this clone. The rearrangement uses TRBV2 and TRBJ2-5; 11 nucleotides match TRBD2. After removal of 9 bases from V and 9 bases from J, the junction contained 18 bases not matched to a gene. CDR1 SNHLY and CDR2 FYNNEI come from the germline V gene. There are 16 residues in the CDR3. The CDR3 loop reads CARGTSGRGAAGAQYF. DNA for the CDR3: TGTGCCAGAGGAACTAGCGGGAGAGGAGCAGCGGGGGCCCAGTACTTC.

The CDR3 is CASSPQGGPYEQYF. The CDR3 DNA reads TGTGCCAGCTCACCACAGGGTGGCCCGTACGAGCAGTACTTC. The gene calls are TRBV18 and TRBJ2-7; D gene uncertain. V gave up 1 base and J gave up 4 bases, with 11 bases separating them. The CDR3 is made up of 14 amino acids. The germline gives CDR1 KGHSH, CDR2 LQKENI.

This rearrangement joins TRBV7-2 to TRBJ2-3, with 14 bases aligning to TRBD2. With V trimmed by 5 bases and J by 5 bases, 3 bases remained unmatched. The CDR3 is made up of 15 amino acids. From germline, CDR1 is SGHTA and CDR2 FQGNSA. CDR3 residues: CASSPTSGRVDTQYF. The CDR3 coding sequence is TGTGCCAGCAGCCCGACTAGCGGGAGGGTAGATACGCAGTATTTT.

This chain links TRBV10-3 with TRBJ2-2; a weak D match, TRBD1 (5 bases). Germline V gene lookup returns CDR1 ENHRY and CDR2 SYGVKD. This CDR3 comprises 15 residues. Trimming took off 8 bases at V and 2 bases at J, with 15 bases between the two ends. This chain's CDR3 is CAIGSNRINTGELFF. In nucleotides, the CDR3 is TGTGCCATCGGTAGCAACAGGATTAACACCGGGGAGCTGTTTTTT.

This clone was detected only a few times. The CDR3 DNA reads as TGCAGCGCTCGAAGAACTAGCGGGAGGGGAGATACGCAGTATTTT. Encoded protein: CSARRTSGRGDTQYF. The chain has TRBV29-1 and TRBJ2-3, with 13 nucleotides matching TRBD2. Germline assignment: CDR1 SQVTM and CDR2 ANQGSEA. The V segment lost 7 bases and the J segment 5 bases; nucleotides outside the gene matches: 9. This CDR3 comprises 15 residues.

This chain links TRBV2 with TRBJ1-1; TRBD1 is a possible D gene (5 bases). The CDR3 length is 13 residues. Trimming removed 6 bases at V and 0 bases at J, with 8 bases between. In germline, CDR1 is SNHLY, CDR2 FYNNEI. The CDR3 DNA is TGTGCCAGCAGACGGGGCTTGAACACTGAAGCTTTCTTT. This translates into CASRRGLNTEAFF.

The sample holds one count of this clone. The rearrangement joins TRBV6-5 to TRBJ1-4; D remains ambiguous. Trimming cost V 0 bases and J 5 bases, with 4 bases left between them. This CDR3 contains 13 residues. Looked up from germline, CDR1 is MNHEY and CDR2 is SVGAGI. In DNA, the CDR3 is TGTGCCAGCAGTTACTCACAGAATGAAAAACTGTTTTTT. Its protein is CASSYSQNEKLFF.

The CDR3 reads CASSEGQVSEQYF. In DNA form, the CDR3 reads TGCGCCAGCAGTGAAGGACAGGTCAGCGAGCAGTACTTC. V usage is TRBV10-1 and J usage is TRBJ2-7; TRBD1 agrees at 7 bases. The CDR3 totals 13 residues. Germline CDR1 is WNHNN and CDR2 is SYGVQD (reference sequence). The V gene end was trimmed by 3 bases and the J gene end by 6 bases; junction bases not matched to a gene: 5.

The count of this clone is one. The V and J genes are TRBV11-2 and TRBJ2-1; 9 bases line up with TRBD2. Trimming took 2 bases from V and 6 from J; bases not matched to a gene: 5. CDR1 is SGHAT, CDR2 FQNNGV, per germline. The CDR3 extends over 15 amino acids. The CDR3 spells CASSLNSGRINEQFF. The CDR3, as DNA: TGTGCCAGCAGCTTAAATAGCGGGAGAATCAATGAGCAGTTCTTC.

The J gene is TRBJ2-7, the V gene TRBV4-1, with TRBD2 matching 10 bases. The junction had 15 bases not matched to a gene; V was cut back by 2 bases and J by 2 bases. Per germline, CDR1 MGHRA and CDR2 YSYEKL. This CDR3 region has 19 residues. The CDR3 sequence: CASSQTGASSGSATYEQYF. As DNA, the CDR3 is TGCGCCAGCAGCCAAACAGGGGCCTCTAGCGGGAGCGCAACCTACGAGCAGTACTTC.

The V gene is TRBV27, the J gene TRBJ2-7; 11 nucleotides agree with TRBD1. Germline V gene data show CDR1 as MNHEY and CDR2 as SMNVEV (reference sequence). The length of the CDR3 is 17 residues. Trimming cost V 2 bases and J 6 bases; bases outside gene matches: 12. CDR3 in DNA: TGTGCCAGCAGTTTAATCGGAAAAGGACAGGGGGCGGGCGAGCAGTACTTC. Protein sequence: CASSLIGKGQGAGEQYF.

The chain carries TRBV19 and TRBJ2-2, with 7 bases aligning to TRBD2. The CDR3 loop spans 17 amino acids. Looked up from germline, CDR1 is LNHDA and CDR2 is SQIVND (reference sequence). The ends lost 5 bases at V and 2 bases at J; junction bases unmatched: 11. The CDR3 is CASSPGSGTKNTGELFF. The CDR3 DNA reads TGTGCCAGTAGTCCCGGGAGTGGGACTAAAAACACCGGGGAGCTGTTTTTT.

The chain carries TRBV19 and TRBJ2-7, with D unclear. The germline CDR1 and CDR2 sequences are LNHDA and SQIVND (reference sequence). Trimming left V 5 bases short and J 0 bases short, with 14 bases between. The CDR3 spans 15 residues. CDR3: CASSAQWKSSYEQYF. The DNA for the CDR3 is TGTGCCAGTAGTGCGCAATGGAAGAGCTCCTACGAGCAGTACTTC.

There are a few counts of this clone. The V and J genes are TRBV5-1 and TRBJ2-3; 16 nucleotides match TRBD2. CDR3 length equals 19 residues. The V gene's germline CDR1 is SGHRS and CDR2 YFSETQ. V shed 3 bases and J 3 bases; nucleotides not matched to a gene: 10. The CDR3 loop is CASSSGTSGRALSTDTQYF. The DNA of the CDR3 is TGCGCCAGCAGCTCTGGGACTAGCGGGAGGGCCCTTTCAACAGATACGCAGTATTTT. Variable domain in full (rest from reference TRBV5-1 and TRBJ2-3): KAGVTQTPRYLIKTRGQQVTLSCSPISGHRSVSWYQQTPGQGLQFLFEYFSETQRNKGNFPGRFSGRQFSNSRSEMNVSTLELGDSALYLCASSSGTSGRALSTDTQYFGPGTRLTVL.

V usage is TRBV14 and J usage is TRBJ2-7, with D possibly called TRBD1 or TRBD2 (5 bases each). The CDR3 runs to 13 residues. V was cut by 3 bases and J by 6 bases, with 12 bases left in between. Looked up from germline, CDR1 is SGHDN and CDR2 is FVKESK. The CDR3 loop is CASSQGTFTEQYF. Written as DNA, the CDR3 is TGTGCCAGCAGCCAGGGGACCTTCACCGAGCAGTACTTC. The variable domain in full, completed from reference TRBV14 and TRBJ2-7, reads EAGVTQFPSHSVIEKGQTVTLRCDPISGHDNLYWYRRVMGKEIKFLLHFVKESKQDESGMPNNRFLAERTGGTYSTLKVQPAELEDSGVYFCASSQGTFTEQYFGPGTRLTVT.

The CDR3 bases are TGTGCCAGCAGCGTAGCCGGGACTAGGGGGGACTATGGCTACACCTTC. Translated, it gives CASSVAGTRGDYGYTF. This chain links TRBV9 with TRBJ1-2; D may be TRBD1 (6 bases). This CDR3 contains 16 residues. The germline V gene encodes CDR1 SGDLS and CDR2 YYNGEE. V lost 0 bases to trimming and J lost 3 bases, with 15 bases between them.

This chain connects TRBV28 to TRBJ2-7, with 7 bases fitting TRBD2. Germline V lookup: CDR1 MDHEN, CDR2 SYDVKM. This CDR3 is built from 11 residues. CDR3 sequence reads: CALGRVYEQYF. The CDR3 nucleotides read TGTGCTTTAGGGAGGGTTTACGAGCAGTACTTC.